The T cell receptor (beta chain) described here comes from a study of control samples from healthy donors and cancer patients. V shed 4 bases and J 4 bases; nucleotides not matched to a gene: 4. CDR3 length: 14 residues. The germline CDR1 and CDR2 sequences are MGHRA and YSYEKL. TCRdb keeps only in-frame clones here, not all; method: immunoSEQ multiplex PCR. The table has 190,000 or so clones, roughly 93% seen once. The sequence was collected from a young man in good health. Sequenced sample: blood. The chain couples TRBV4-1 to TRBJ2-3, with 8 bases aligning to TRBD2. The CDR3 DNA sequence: TGCGCCAGCAGCCTAAGACTAGCGCCAGATACGCAGTATTTT. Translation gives CASSLRLAPDTQYF.